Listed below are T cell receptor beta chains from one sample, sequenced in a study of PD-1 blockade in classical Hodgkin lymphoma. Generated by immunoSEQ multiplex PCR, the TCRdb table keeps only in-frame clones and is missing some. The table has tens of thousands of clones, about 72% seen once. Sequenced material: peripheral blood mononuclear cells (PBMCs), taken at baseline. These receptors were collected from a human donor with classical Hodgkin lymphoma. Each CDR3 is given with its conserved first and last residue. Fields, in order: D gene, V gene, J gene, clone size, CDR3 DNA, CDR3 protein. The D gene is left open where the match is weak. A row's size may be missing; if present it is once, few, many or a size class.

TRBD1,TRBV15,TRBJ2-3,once,TGTGCCACCAGCAGACCTTCCGTGGACAGGGGGAGGACAGATACGCAGTATTTT,CATSRPSVDRGRTDTQYF
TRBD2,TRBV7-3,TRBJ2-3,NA,TGTGCCAGCAGCACGACTGGGACAGTCCTGGGACTAGCGGGATCACTGACGCAGTATTTT,CASSTTGTVLGLAGSLTQYF
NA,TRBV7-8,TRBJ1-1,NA,TGTGCCAGCAGCTTATTTGGCAGGGAGAACACTGAAGCTTTCTTT,CASSLFGRENTEAFF
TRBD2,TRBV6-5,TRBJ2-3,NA,TGTGCCAGCAGACGACTAGCGGGGGTTTCGGATACGCAGTATTTT,CASRRLAGVSDTQYF
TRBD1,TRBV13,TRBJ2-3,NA,TGTGCCAGCAGCTTAGAAGGGGGCGCAGATACGCAGTATTTT,CASSLEGGADTQYF
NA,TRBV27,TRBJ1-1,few,TGTGCCAGCACGGGAGGAGGTACTGAAGCTTTCTTT,CASTGGGTEAFF
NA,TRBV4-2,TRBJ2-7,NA,TGTGCCAGCAGCCAAGCTTCAGGGGGAGGCTACGAGCAGTACTTC,CASSQASGGGYEQYF
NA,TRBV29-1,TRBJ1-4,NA,TGCAGCGTGATTAGGGGTGAAAAACTGTTTTTT,CSVIRGEKLFF
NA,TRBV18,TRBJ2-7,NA,TGTGCCAGCCGTCGGCGGACAGACGCCTACGAGCAGTACTTC,CASRRRTDAYEQYF
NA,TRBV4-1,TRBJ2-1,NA,TGCGCCAGCAGCCAAGATAGAACGGGGGGCCTATACAATGAGCAGTTCTTC,CASSQDRTGGLYNEQFF
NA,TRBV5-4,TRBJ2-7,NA,TGTGCCAGCAGCTTTAGAGGGAGTAGCGACGAGCAGTACTTC,CASSFRGSSDEQYF
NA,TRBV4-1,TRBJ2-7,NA,TGCGCCAGCAGCCCCACTGGAACCAGGGTCTACGAGCAGTACTTC,CASSPTGTRVYEQYF
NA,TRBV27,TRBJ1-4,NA,TGTGCCAGCAGACAACTGCAGGGGAATGAAAAACTGTTTTTT,CASRQLQGNEKLFF
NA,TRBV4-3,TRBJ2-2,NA,TGCGCCAGCAGCCAAGATCTTTTGGGCACCGGGGAGCTGTTTTTT,CASSQDLLGTGELFF
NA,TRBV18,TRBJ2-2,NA,TGTGCCAGCTCACCAGGGCGGCAGGGAACTTCTATGATCGGGGAGCTGTTTTTT,CASSPGRQGTSMIGELFF
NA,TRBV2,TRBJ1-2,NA,TGTGCCACCAGCCATCCGAAGTCATTTGGCTACACCTTC,CATSHPKSFGYTF
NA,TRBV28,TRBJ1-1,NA,TGTGCCAGCAGTTTTTTCCAGGCCACTGAAGCTTTCTTT,CASSFFQATEAFF
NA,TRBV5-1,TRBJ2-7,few,TGCGCCAGCAGCTTGGAGCCGACGAGCTCCTACGAGCAGTACTTC,CASSLEPTSSYEQYF
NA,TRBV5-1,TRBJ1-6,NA,TGCGCCAGCAGCTGGACGGGACCGGCGTCACCCCTCCACTTT,CASSWTGPASPLHF
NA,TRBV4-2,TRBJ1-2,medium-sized,TGTGCCAGCAGCCAAGTGCAGGGAGGAGCTAACTATGGCTACACCTTC,CASSQVQGGANYGYTF
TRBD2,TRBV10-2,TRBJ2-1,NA,TGCGCCAGCAGTGCGTGGGGACTAGCTAAGGACAATGAGCAGTTCTTC,CASSAWGLAKDNEQFF
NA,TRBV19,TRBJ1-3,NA,TGTGCCAGTAGTGTCCTGCGGAACACCATATATTTT,CASSVLRNTIYF
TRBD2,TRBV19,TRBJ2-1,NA,TGTGCCAGTAGTATAGATCCAGGACTAGTCAGTACCTACAATGAGCAGTTCTTC,CASSIDPGLVSTYNEQFF
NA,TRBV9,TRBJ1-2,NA,TGTGCCAGCAGCGCCATTTTGGGGGGCTACACCTTC,CASSAILGGYTF
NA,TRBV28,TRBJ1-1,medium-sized,TGTGCCAGCAGCCCTATCGGAGAAGGGGTTAAGGCTTTCTTT,CASSPIGEGVKAFF
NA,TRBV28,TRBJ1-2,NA,TGTGCCAGCATTCTTACCCCGGACAGAAACTATGGCTACACCTTC,CASILTPDRNYGYTF